A single sample gave rise to the 23 T cell receptor beta chains below, sequenced in a study of blood T cell repertoires in COVID-19. Generated by immunoSEQ multiplex PCR, the TCRdb table keeps only in-frame clones and is missing some. Counted here are roughly 200,000 clones, approximately 85% occurring once; the ten biggest clones make up 5.6%. The specimen sequenced was PBMCs or T cells enriched from blood (not recorded which). The origin of the receptors is a man aged 35 to 55 with acute COVID-19.

This clone is a singleton in its sample. The rearrangement uses TRBV9 and TRBJ2-1; 9 bases fit TRBD1. V lost 3 bases, J lost 2 bases, and 6 bases stayed unmatched. CDR3 length equals 16 residues. Germline V gene data show CDR1 as SGDLS and CDR2 as YYNGEE. The DNA of the CDR3 is TGTGCCAGCAGCGCCCGGGACAGGGACGCCTACAATGAGCAGTTCTTC. It specifies CASSARDRDAYNEQFF.

The chain is built from TRBV9 and TRBJ1-1, with a weak D call TRBD1 (5 bases). Germline CDR1 and CDR2: SGDLS and YYNGEE. The V end was cut by 0 bases, the J end by 0 bases, with 15 bases between. The CDR3 runs to 17 residues. The CDR3 here is CASSVGGSILMNTEAFF. In DNA, the CDR3 is TGTGCCAGCAGCGTAGGGGGCTCTATACTTATGAACACTGAAGCTTTCTTT.

A note on this clone: Additional DNA sequences in this sample encode the identical CDR3. The rearrangement links TRBV9 to TRBJ2-5, with 15 positions matching TRBD2. Germline loops: CDR1 SGDLS, CDR2 YYNGEE. This CDR3 comprises 15 residues. V lost 3 bases to trimming and J lost 5 bases; unmatched junction nucleotides: 2. The CDR3 DNA is TGTGCCAGCAGCGCTGGGACTAGCGGGAGGGAGACCCAGTACTTC. This translates into CASSAGTSGRETQYF.

This clone was counted only a few times. The rearrangement uses TRBV29-1 and TRBJ2-1; no firm D call. CDR1 and CDR2 (germline): SQVTM, ANQGSEA. Trimming pared 6 bases from V and 2 bases from J, leaving 17 bases between. The CDR3 extends over 15 amino acids. The CDR3 coding sequence is TGCAGCGTATTTGTCCCTAACCAGGCCTACAATGAGCAGTTCTTC. Translated: CSVFVPNQAYNEQFF.

V usage is TRBV2 and J usage is TRBJ1-5; perhaps TRBD1 as D (6 bases). The CDR3 runs to 15 residues. Germline V gene lookup returns CDR1 SNHLY and CDR2 FYNNEI. The V end lost 1 base, the J end lost 10 bases, and 17 bases lay between the germline ends. CDR3 amino acids: CASSEGRGSNGPQHF. For the CDR3, the DNA is TGTGCCAGCAGTGAAGGTAGGGGGAGCAACGGACCCCAGCATTTT.

CDR3 nucleotides: TGTGCCAGCAGCAAGAAGCAGGGGGAGGCCGGGGAGCTGTTTTTT. Its protein product is CASSKKQGEAGELFF. The V and J genes are TRBV21-1 and TRBJ2-2; the listed D gene, TRBD1, was not tested against the DNA. TRBV21-1 is shown as a pseudogene. This CDR3 contains 15 residues.

This clone was counted a few times. This rearrangement joins TRBV6-6 to TRBJ2-1; 12 nucleotides line up with TRBD2. After removal of 6 bases from V and 8 bases from J, the junction contained 8 bases not matched to a gene. The germline V gene has CDR1 MNHNY and CDR2 SVGAGI (reference sequence). The CDR3 covers 15 residues. The CDR3 DNA is TGTGCCAGCAGCTCCGGACTAGCGGGACCCGATGAGCAGTTCTTC. Translated, it gives CASSSGLAGPDEQFF.

V usage is TRBV11-3 and J usage is TRBJ1-2, with 10 bases matching TRBD1. The CDR3 is 12 amino acids. Germline V lookup: CDR1 SGHNT, CDR2 YENEEA. The V gene end was trimmed by 5 bases and the J gene end by 8 bases; junction bases not matched to a gene: 2. CDR3 region: CASSPGQGGYTF. For the CDR3, the DNA is TGTGCCAGCAGCCCGGGACAGGGGGGCTACACCTTC.

This chain connects TRBV10-3 to TRBJ2-2; a weak D match, TRBD2 (6 bases). Germline V lookup: CDR1 ENHRY, CDR2 SYGVKD. V was shortened by 9 bases and J by 7 bases, with 12 bases between the two germline ends. This CDR3 spans 12 amino acids. The CDR3: CAIGGVSGELFF. For the CDR3, the DNA is TGTGCCATAGGCGGGGTGAGCGGGGAGCTGTTTTTT.

The V gene is TRBV27, the J gene TRBJ2-1; 12 bases line up with TRBD1. The CDR3 extends over 16 amino acids. Germline CDR1 MNHEY, CDR2 SMNVEV (reference sequence). V lost 6 bases to trimming and J lost 12 bases; unmatched junction nucleotides: 15. The CDR3 spells CASSPLPGTGGVRQFF. The CDR3 nucleotides read TGTGCCAGCAGCCCCCTCCCCGGGACAGGGGGCGTGAGGCAGTTCTTC.

The chain couples TRBV4-2 to TRBJ2-6; possibly TRBD1 for D (7 bases). Looked up from germline, CDR1 is LGHNA and CDR2 is YNFKEQ. Trimming cost V 2 bases and J 1 base, with 15 bases left between them. The CDR3 sequence is 18 residues long. Here the CDR3 DNA reads TGTGCCAGCAGCCAACCTGGAGGGGGCCAGTCTGGGGCCAACGTCCTGACTTTC. Its protein is CASSQPGGGQSGANVLTF.

The CDR3 protein is CASSLMGGSDTEAFF. In nucleotides, the CDR3 is TGTGCCAGCAGTTTAATGGGGGGTTCGGACACTGAAGCTTTCTTT. This sequence joins TRBV28 and TRBJ1-1; a possible D gene is TRBD1 (5 bases). Trimming removed 2 bases at V and 3 bases at J, with 13 bases between. This CDR3 contains 15 residues. Germline assignment: CDR1 MDHEN and CDR2 SYDVKM.

This chain uses TRBV24-1 with TRBJ1-5; the D gene is possibly TRBD1 (6 bases). The V end lost 4 bases, the J end lost 1 base, and 7 bases lay between the germline ends. This CDR3 has 14 amino acids. The germline V gene has CDR1 KGHDR and CDR2 SFDVKD. The CDR3: CATSDGTSNQPQHF. The CDR3 DNA sequence: TGTGCCACCAGTGACGGGACAAGCAATCAGCCCCAGCATTTT.

The V call is TRBV9, the J call TRBJ1-2; D call uncertain. The CDR3 extends over 14 amino acids. V lost 0 bases to trimming and J lost 4 bases, with 10 bases between them. The V gene's germline CDR1 is SGDLS and CDR2 YYNGEE. CDR3 DNA: TGTGCCAGCAGCGTAGGGGCGGGGATCTATGGCTACACCTTC. It is translated as CASSVGAGIYGYTF.

J is TRBJ2-7 and V is TRBV5-1; D remains ambiguous. This CDR3 is 13 amino acids long. The ends were cut back, 2 bases at V and 2 bases at J, with 8 bases in the middle. The germline V gene encodes CDR1 SGHRS and CDR2 YFSETQ. The CDR3 is CASSFGGAYEQYF. As DNA, the CDR3 is TGCGCCAGCAGCTTCGGCGGCGCCTACGAGCAGTACTTC.

V gene TRBV7-2 combines with J gene TRBJ2-4; tentative D call: TRBD1 (6 bases). Germline lookup yields CDR1 SGHTA and CDR2 FQGNSA. V lost 5 bases and J 1 base, leaving 18 bases between the germline ends. The CDR3 contains 17 residues. CDR3 sequence reads: CASSLLEQGWAKNIQYF. The CDR3 coding sequence is TGTGCCAGCAGCCTGCTGGAACAGGGTTGGGCCAAAAACATTCAGTACTTC.

The chain combines TRBV28 with TRBJ2-7, with 9 bases lining up with TRBD2. V was clipped by 4 bases and J by 4 bases; unmatched bases: 8. Germline CDR1 and CDR2: MDHEN and SYDVKM. The CDR3 covers 15 residues. The CDR3 bases are TGTGCCAGCAGTTCAACCGGGACTAGCCTATACGAGCAGTACTTC. This translates into CASSSTGTSLYEQYF.

The chain recombines TRBV7-9 with TRBJ2-7, with TRBD2 identical over 11 bases. The germline CDR1 and CDR2 sequences are SEHNR and FQNEAQ (reference sequence). V was pared by 5 bases and J by 2 bases, with 5 bases of the junction left unmatched. This CDR3 region has 15 residues. The CDR3 loop reads CASSQLAGGTYEQYF. Here the CDR3 DNA reads TGTGCCAGCAGCCAGCTAGCGGGAGGTACCTACGAGCAGTACTTC.

Only one count was recorded for this clone. V gene TRBV2 combines with J gene TRBJ2-3; a possible D gene is TRBD1 (6 bases). This CDR3 spans 12 amino acids. Trimming pared 6 bases from V and 11 bases from J, leaving 15 bases between. Per the germline V gene, CDR1 is SNHLY and CDR2 is FYNNEI. The DNA for the CDR3 is TGTGCCAGCAGGAACAGGGATAAAATGCAGTATTTT. Protein sequence: CASRNRDKMQYF.

The V and J genes are TRBV5-6 and TRBJ2-1, with 10 bases lining up with TRBD2. The CDR3 has 14 amino acids. J lost 6 bases, V lost 2 bases, and 2 bases had no gene match. Germline loops: CDR1 SGHDT, CDR2 YYEEEE. The CDR3 DNA follows: TGTGCCAGCAGCTTACTAGCGGGAACCAATGAGCAGTTCTTC. Translation: CASSLLAGTNEQFF.

The chain uses TRBV30 and TRBJ1-1; D possibly corresponds to TRBD1 (5 bases). The germline gives CDR1 GTSNPN, CDR2 SVGIG (reference sequence). The CDR3 extends over 10 amino acids. V was trimmed by 7 bases and J by 11 bases, leaving 14 bases between them. The CDR3 DNA is TGTGCCTCCTGGGACTTCGGGGCTTTCTTT. Translated, it gives CASWDFGAFF.

This rearrangement joins TRBV6-1 to TRBJ2-7, with TRBD2 as a possible D gene (5 bases). From germline, CDR1 is MNHNS and CDR2 SASEGT. V lost 1 base and J 3 bases, leaving 10 bases between the germline ends. CDR3 size: 14 residues. DNA of the CDR3: TGTGCCAGCAGTGAAGGAGGTGGAGGCTACGAGCAGTACTTC. This encodes CASSEGGGGYEQYF.

The CDR3 nucleotides are TGTGCCAGCAGTTACTCACCCCTGACAGGGGGGAAGCAGTTCTTC. This translates into CASSYSPLTGGKQFF. The J gene is TRBJ2-1, the V gene TRBV6-5, with 9 bases aligning to TRBD1. The CDR3 totals 15 residues. The V segment lost 0 bases and the J segment 11 bases; nucleotides outside the gene matches: 8. Germline V gives CDR1 MNHEY, CDR2 SVGAGI.